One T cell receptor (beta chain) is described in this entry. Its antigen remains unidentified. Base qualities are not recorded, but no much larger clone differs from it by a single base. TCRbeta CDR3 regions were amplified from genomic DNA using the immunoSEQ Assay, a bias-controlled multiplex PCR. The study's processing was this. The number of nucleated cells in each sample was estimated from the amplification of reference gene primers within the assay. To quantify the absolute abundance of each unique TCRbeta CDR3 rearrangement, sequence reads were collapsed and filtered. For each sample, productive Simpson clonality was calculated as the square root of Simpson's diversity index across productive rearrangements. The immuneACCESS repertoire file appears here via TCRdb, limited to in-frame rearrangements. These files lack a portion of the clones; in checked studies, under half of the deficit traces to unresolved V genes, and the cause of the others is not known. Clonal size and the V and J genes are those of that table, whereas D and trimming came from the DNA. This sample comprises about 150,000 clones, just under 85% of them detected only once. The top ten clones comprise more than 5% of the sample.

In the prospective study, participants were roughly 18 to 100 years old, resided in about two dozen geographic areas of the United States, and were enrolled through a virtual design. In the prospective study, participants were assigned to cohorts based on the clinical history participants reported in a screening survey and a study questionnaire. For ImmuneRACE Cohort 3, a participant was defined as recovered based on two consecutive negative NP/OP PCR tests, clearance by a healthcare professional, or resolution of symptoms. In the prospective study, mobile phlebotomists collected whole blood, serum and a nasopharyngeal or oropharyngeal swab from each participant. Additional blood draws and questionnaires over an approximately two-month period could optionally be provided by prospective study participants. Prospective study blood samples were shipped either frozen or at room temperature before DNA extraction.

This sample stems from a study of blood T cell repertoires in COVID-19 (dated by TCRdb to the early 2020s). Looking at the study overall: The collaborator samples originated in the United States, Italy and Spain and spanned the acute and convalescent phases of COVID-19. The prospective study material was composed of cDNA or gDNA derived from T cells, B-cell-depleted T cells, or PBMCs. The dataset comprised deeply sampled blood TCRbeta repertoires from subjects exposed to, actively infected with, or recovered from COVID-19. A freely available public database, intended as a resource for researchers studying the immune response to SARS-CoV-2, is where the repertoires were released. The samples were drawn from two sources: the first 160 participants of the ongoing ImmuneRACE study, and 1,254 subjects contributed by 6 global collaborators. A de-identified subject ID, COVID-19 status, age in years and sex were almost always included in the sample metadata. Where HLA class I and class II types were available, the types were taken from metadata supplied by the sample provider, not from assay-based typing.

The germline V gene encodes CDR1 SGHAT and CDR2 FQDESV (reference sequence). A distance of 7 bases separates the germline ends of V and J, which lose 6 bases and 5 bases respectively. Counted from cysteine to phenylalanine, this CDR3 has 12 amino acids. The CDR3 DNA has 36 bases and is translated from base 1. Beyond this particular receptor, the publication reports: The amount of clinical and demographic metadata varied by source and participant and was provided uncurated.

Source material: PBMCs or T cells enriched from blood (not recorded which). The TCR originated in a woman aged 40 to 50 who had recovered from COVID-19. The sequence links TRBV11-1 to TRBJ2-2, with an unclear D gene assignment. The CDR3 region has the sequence CASSFRTGELFF. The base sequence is TGTGCCAGCAGTTTCAGAACCGGGGAGCTGTTTTTT.